This T cell receptor (beta chain) derives from a study of human T cells and chemical hapten exposure. In the study overall: Upper inner arm skin measuring approximately 2 cm by approximately 2 cm received 2% DPC for sensitization. Once 0.01% DPC had been applied to the upper back by patch test, readings were taken at 6 days. Study observations and caveats: TCRs exceeding 1 in 1000 frequency stayed unchanged with DPC sensitization.

This CDR3 contains 13 residues. The ends lost 6 bases at V and 13 bases at J; junction bases unmatched: 11. Individual cDNA molecules received unique molecular identifiers in the library. TCRdb independently ran MiXCR on the RACE reads; one entry per CDR3 protein. The table includes roughly 380,000 distinct CDR3 sequences, around 4.8% detected once. Time point here: patch test 1, 2 weeks after DPC sensitization. Treatment noted: therapeutic diphenylcyclopropenone sensitization with weekly scalp DPC. With respect to this clonotype: No antigen is known for it.

The sequencing used whole blood, collected in connection with sensitization to the hapten diphenylcyclopropenone (DPC). The rearrangement links TRBV12-3 or TRBV12-4 to TRBJ1-1, with 10 positions matching TRBD1. This clonotype was obtained from a woman aged 45-60 years with alopecia areata. Some clones in this sample may be carry-over from other donors' samples. The DNA for the CDR3 is TGTGCCAGCAGCCCCCGGGACAGGGGAGTTATTTTCTTT. This codes for CASSPRDRGVIFF.